This T cell receptor (beta chain) originates from a study of radiotherapy plus CTLA-4 blockade in lung cancer. Generated by immunoSEQ multiplex PCR, the TCRdb table keeps only in-frame clones and is missing some. This sample has under 50,000 clones, with nearly 80% found just once. Deletions cut 10 bases from V and 7 bases from J, with 19 bases between. Per the germline V gene, CDR1 is KGHSH and CDR2 is LQKENI. The CDR3 sequence is 13 residues long. This sample comprised peripheral blood, obtained from a patient treated with radiotherapy plus ipilimumab. The V call is TRBV18, the J call TRBJ1-1; D is unresolved. This sequence was found in a human donor with non-small cell lung cancer that progressed on radiotherapy plus ipilimumab. The CDR3 DNA follows: TGTGCCACCGCCCCGAAACAGAAGAGTGAAGCTTTCTTT. This codes for CATAPKQKSEAFF.